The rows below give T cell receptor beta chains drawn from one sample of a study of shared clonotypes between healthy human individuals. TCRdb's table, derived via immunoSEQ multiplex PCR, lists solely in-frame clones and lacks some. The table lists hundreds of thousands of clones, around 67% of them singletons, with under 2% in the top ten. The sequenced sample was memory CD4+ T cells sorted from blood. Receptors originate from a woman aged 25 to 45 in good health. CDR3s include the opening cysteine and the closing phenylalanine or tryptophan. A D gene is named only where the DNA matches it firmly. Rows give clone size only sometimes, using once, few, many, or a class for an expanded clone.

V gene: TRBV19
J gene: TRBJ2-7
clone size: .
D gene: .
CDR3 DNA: TGTGCCAGTAGTGAAGCGGCCTTCAGGTCTTACGAGCAGTACTTC
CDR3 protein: CASSEAAFRSYEQYF

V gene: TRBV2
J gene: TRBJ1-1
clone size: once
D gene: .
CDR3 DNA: TGTGCCAGCAGCGGAGACAGGAACACTGAAGCTTTCTTT
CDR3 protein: CASSGDRNTEAFF

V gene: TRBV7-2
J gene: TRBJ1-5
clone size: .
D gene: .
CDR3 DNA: TGTGCCAGCAGCCAAGAGGGAGGCAATCAGCCCCAGCATTTT
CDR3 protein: CASSQEGGNQPQHF

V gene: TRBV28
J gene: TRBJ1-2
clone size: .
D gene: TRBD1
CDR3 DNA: TGTGCCAGCAAGGACAGGGGTGTCTCTAACTATGGCTACACCTTC
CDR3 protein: CASKDRGVSNYGYTF

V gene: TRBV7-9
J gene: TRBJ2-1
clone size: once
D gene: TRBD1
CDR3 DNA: TGTGCCAGCAGCTTTCGTCCCGGACAGGGGCGTGAGCAGTTCTTC
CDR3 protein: CASSFRPGQGREQFF

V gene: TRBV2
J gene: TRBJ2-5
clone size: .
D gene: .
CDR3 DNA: TGTGCCAGCAGTGTGGGATCCGAGACCCAGTACTTC
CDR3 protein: CASSVGSETQYF

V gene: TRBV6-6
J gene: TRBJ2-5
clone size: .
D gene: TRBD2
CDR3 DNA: TGTGCCAGCAGTTACGGACTAGCGGGGGAGACCCAGTACTTC
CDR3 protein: CASSYGLAGETQYF

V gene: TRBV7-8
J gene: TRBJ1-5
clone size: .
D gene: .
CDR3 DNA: TGTGCCAGCAGCTTAGAGGGCAGGGTAAGTCAGCCCCAGCATTTT
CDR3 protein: CASSLEGRVSQPQHF

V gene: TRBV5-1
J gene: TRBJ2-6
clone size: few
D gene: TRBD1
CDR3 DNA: TGCGCCAGCAGCTTACCAGGGGGCTCTGGGGCCAACGTCCTGACTTTC
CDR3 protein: CASSLPGGSGANVLTF

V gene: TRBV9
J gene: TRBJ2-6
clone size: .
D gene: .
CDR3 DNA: TGTGCCAGCAGCGACAGGGAATACACCTCTGGGGCCAACGTCCTGACTTTC
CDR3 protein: CASSDREYTSGANVLTF

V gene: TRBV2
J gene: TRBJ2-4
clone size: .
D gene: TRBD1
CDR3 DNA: TGTGCCAGCAGTGGGGTCAGGGGGCTTGGAAACATTCAGTACTTC
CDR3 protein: CASSGVRGLGNIQYF

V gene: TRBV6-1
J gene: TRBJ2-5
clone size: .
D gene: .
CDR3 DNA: TGTGCCAGCACCACGGGGGAGACCCAGTACTTC
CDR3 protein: CASTTGETQYF

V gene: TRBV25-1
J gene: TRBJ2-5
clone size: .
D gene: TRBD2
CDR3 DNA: TGTGCCAGCAGAGCTCGGACTAGCGGGGCCGGGACCCAGTACTTC
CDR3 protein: CASRARTSGAGTQYF

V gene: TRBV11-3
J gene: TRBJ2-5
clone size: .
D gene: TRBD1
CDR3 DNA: TGTGCCAGCAGTCCCGGGACAGGGGTGGAGACCCAGTACTTC
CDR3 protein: CASSPGTGVETQYF

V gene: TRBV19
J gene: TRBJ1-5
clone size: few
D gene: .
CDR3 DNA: TGTGCCAGTAGTTCAATGGGGGCAGGAAATCAGCCCCAGCATTTT
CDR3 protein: CASSSMGAGNQPQHF

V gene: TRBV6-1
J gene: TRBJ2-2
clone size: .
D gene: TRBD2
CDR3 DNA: TGTGCCAGCGCCCCTCGCGGGAGGGAGGTCGGGGAGCTGTTTTTT
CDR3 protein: CASAPRGREVGELFF

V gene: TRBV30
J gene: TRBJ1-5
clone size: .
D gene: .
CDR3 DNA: TGTGCCTGGGACCATGGACAGATTAATCAGCCCCAGCATTTT
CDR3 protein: CAWDHGQINQPQHF

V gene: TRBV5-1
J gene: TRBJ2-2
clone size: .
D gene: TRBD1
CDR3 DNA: TGCGCCAGCAGCTCCCAAGCCACAGGGGGGACCGGGGAGCTGTTTTTT
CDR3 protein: CASSSQATGGTGELFF

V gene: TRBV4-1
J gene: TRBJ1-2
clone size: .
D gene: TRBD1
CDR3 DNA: TGCGCCAGCAGCCAAGAGACCGGGACAGGGGATCGTGGCTACACCTTC
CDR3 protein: CASSQETGTGDRGYTF

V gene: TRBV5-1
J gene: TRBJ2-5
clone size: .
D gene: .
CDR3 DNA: TGCGCCAGCAGCTTGCTACCCCTGGGGCAAGAGACCCAGTACTTC
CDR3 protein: CASSLLPLGQETQYF

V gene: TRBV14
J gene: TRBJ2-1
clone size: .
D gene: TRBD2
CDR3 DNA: TGTGCCAGCAGCCAAGTTGGGGGAGGGCCGGAGGTTGAGCAGTTCTTC
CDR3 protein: CASSQVGGGPEVEQFF

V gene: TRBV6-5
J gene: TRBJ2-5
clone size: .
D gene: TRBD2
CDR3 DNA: TGTGCCAGCAGTAGACTAGCGGGTGAGGGAGAGACCCAGTACTTC
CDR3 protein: CASSRLAGEGETQYF